This T cell receptor (beta chain) emerged from a study of identical twins (TCRdb year 2016). Context from the whole study: To test whether fetal clonotypes persist, this study deep-sequenced TCR alpha and beta repertoires from monozygotic twins, from unrelated adults of various ages, and from cord blood. Replicate twin experiments were performed at different times using different library preparation protocols to rule out contamination.

Library construction relied on 5' RACE. Sequencing was carried out with an Illumina HiSeq 2000. Template switching added a universal primer binding site, and the final cDNA carried a unique molecular identifier that allowed TCR cDNA molecules to be counted accurately. First-strand cDNA for TCR alpha and beta chains was synthesized from specific primers in the conserved constant-segment region. To control for contamination, every cDNA library carried two barcodes: a SMART-Mk sample barcode plus Illumina barcodes. TruSeq adapter sequences and Illumina sample barcodes were added in two successive PCR steps. The Illumina HiSeq platform was used with custom primers to sequence TCR alpha and beta cDNA libraries. Per the original workflow: Unique molecular identifiers were extracted from raw reads with MiGEC, and CDR3 positions were determined with MiXCR. Recombination models were inferred per individual with the repgenHMM and IGoR tools using an EM algorithm. The analysis of shared clonotypes was done with the tcR package in R, with sharing normalized by the product of cloneset sizes. To study raw recombination free of thymic and clonal selection effects, out-of-frame nonproductive sequences were analyzed. TCRdb reanalyzed the raw reads on its own, using fastp at Q25 for trimming and MiXCR for clone calling, and kept in-frame beta chains. Rows are unified per CDR3 protein, each entry keeping the most common DNA and genes. It is TCRdb's table, rather than the study itself, that gives the V and J calls and clone size. The table for this sample lists about 530,000 distinct CDR3 sequences; approximately 14% of them were counted only once. In total, the top ten clones hold more than 0.4% of the sample.

Every donor in the study was a healthy Caucasian. Three pairs of female monozygotic twins, all aged about 18 to 30 years, were included in the twin cohort. CD4+ and CD8+ T cell populations were isolated with positive isolation kits from Invitrogen. The study at large found these results: Because the same donors could not be followed over many years, the conclusions relied on cross-sectional statistical analysis. Invariant T cells such as MAIT and iNKT could partly confound zero-insertion analyses, though diverse VJ usage argued against this for most clonotypes. Compared with coincidental sharing between unrelated individuals, out-of-frame TCR alpha sequences shared between twins had an excess of sequences with low generation probability. Fewer insertions were carried by abundant cord blood beta clonotypes; a weaker similar trend was observed in young adult naive repertoires, while no such trend was observed in memory repertoires. Excess twin sharing in beta out-of-frame sequences was weaker because fewer shared sequences lowered the signal-to-noise ratio. Out-of-frame TCR alpha sharing in monozygotic twins was systematically underestimated by recombination models, whereas sharing between unrelated individuals was in agreement with the recombination models.

This clonotype was seen ten or more times. It has no known antigen specificity. Base-call qualities are not available, and no considerably larger clone is one nucleotide away. Counted from cysteine to phenylalanine, this CDR3 has 15 amino acids. CDR3 DNA is the only sequence kept; it has 45 bases, read in frame from the first base. V is pruned by 7 bases and J by 4 bases, leaving 12 bases of the junction without a gene match. This sample was also put to use in a study of yellow fever vaccine responses in identical twins. As that second study puts it: According to the authors, in identical twins the way T cells responded to vaccination appeared partly convergent and partly personalized. The study precisely tracked vaccine-responding T cell clones in identical twins.

What was sequenced was CD4+ T cells sorted from blood. The receptor was derived from a young woman in good health. Recombination linked TRBV12-3 or TRBV12-4 to TRBJ1-2; TRBD1 fits 7 bases in the junction. The CDR3 loop reads CASTSDRERGYGYTF. Here is the DNA: TGTGCCAGCACCTCAGACAGGGAGCGAGGCTATGGCTACACCTTC.